The rows below give T cell receptor beta chains drawn from one sample of a study of blood T cell repertoires in COVID-19. TCRdb keeps only in-frame clones here, not all; method: immunoSEQ multiplex PCR. The profile covers about 130,000 clones, with 70% to 90% appearing a single time and approximately 2.2% taken by the ten largest. Sequencing input: PBMCs or T cells enriched from blood (not recorded which). The receptors originated from a woman aged 45-60 years who had recovered from COVID-19. Each CDR3 is given without its conserved first and last residue. Each record gives: V gene, J gene, D gene, CDR3 protein. A D gene is named only where the DNA matches it firmly.

>TRBV11-2|TRBJ1-4|NA
ASSLNGQGNEKLF
>TRBV5-1|TRBJ2-3|TRBD2
ASSLLAGGPDTQY
>TRBV6-6|TRBJ1-3|TRBD1
ASSYRQGFGNTIY
>TRBV5-4|TRBJ2-1|TRBD1
ASSLGTGSSYNEQF
>TRBV10-3|TRBJ2-7|NA
AISLTGNEQY
>TRBV9|TRBJ2-2|TRBD1
ASSTRDRGTGELF
>TRBV2|TRBJ1-2|NA
ASSRENYGYT
>TRBV6-4|TRBJ2-3|NA
ASNQGGSSTDTQY
>TRBV6-6|TRBJ1-1|TRBD1
ASSYVTGAFSGF
>TRBV29-1|TRBJ1-2|TRBD1
SVPGQGDYGYT
>TRBV4-2|TRBJ2-2|NA
ASSQTRGLAPTGELF
>TRBV7-6|TRBJ1-1|NA
ASSLGQGTNTEAF
>TRBV5-1|TRBJ2-1|NA
ASTLIPGFNNEQF
>TRBV3-1/TRBV3-2|TRBJ2-1|TRBD2
ASSTGGGAYNEQF
>TRBV7-2|TRBJ2-1|TRBD2
ASSLASTSGGLYNEQF
>TRBV9|TRBJ2-7|TRBD1
ASSVGGQVSYEQY
>TRBV12-3/TRBV12-4|TRBJ2-1|NA
ASSFLNEQF
>TRBV24-1|TRBJ2-7|NA
APTDRPYEQY
>TRBV6-2/TRBV6-3|TRBJ1-5|TRBD1
ASSTGDRESLRGQPQH
>TRBV6-5|TRBJ2-7|TRBD2
ASGVLAGPYEQY
>TRBV20-1|TRBJ1-4|TRBD1
SASRQGEGEKLF
>TRBV6-5|TRBJ1-1|NA
ASSYYLGAAEAF
>TRBV9|TRBJ2-3|TRBD2
ASSVAGGLDTQY
>TRBV5-1|TRBJ1-5|TRBD1
ASSLGPLDRGLNQPQH
>TRBV3-1/TRBV3-2|TRBJ2-2|TRBD2
ASSPGGLVATGELF
>TRBV7-9|TRBJ1-2|NA
ASSLALRGADYGYT
>TRBV13|TRBJ2-5|NA
ASSLRRGLETQY
>TRBV11-2|TRBJ1-1|NA
ASSRRQISYTEAF
>TRBV2|TRBJ2-3|NA
ASSQAVDTQY
>TRBV11-3|TRBJ1-2|NA
ASSESGRVANGYT
>TRBV5-1|TRBJ1-6|TRBD1
ASSLVFGTDNSPLH
>TRBV5-1|TRBJ2-1|TRBD2
ASSVGLAGGYNEQF
>TRBV12-3/TRBV12-4|TRBJ2-7|NA
ASSPREIGGQY
>TRBV10-3|TRBJ2-5|TRBD2
AISEGLAGGEPQETQY
>TRBV5-8|TRBJ1-1|NA
ASSRDNQVEAF
>TRBV5-1|TRBJ1-6|TRBD1
ASSSYDRENSPLH
>TRBV5-1|TRBJ2-6|NA
ARSVCTPQKTGANVLT
>TRBV18|TRBJ2-7|NA
ASSPVEGVHEQY
>TRBV5-4|TRBJ1-5|TRBD1
ASSFRGQGNNQPQH
>TRBV7-2|TRBJ2-1|NA
ASSTAQGINNEQF